The 20 T cell receptor beta chains below come from one sample, sequenced in a study of tissue T cells after allogeneic stem cell transplantation. Profiled with immunoSEQ multiplex PCR; TCRdb holds only in-frame clones, not every one. The sample consists of 7,500 to 8,500 clones, 35% to 40% of them appearing once. Sample time point: mouse harvest day 14 after allogeneic transplant. Tail vein injection delivered 10^7 T-cell-depleted bone marrow cells and 10^6 splenic CD5+ T cells. Sequencing was performed on skin. These receptors were taken from a female BALB/c mouse given C57BL/6 T cells with graft-versus-host disease after an allogeneic hematopoietic cell transplant.

By share, this clone ranks as medium-sized. Germline and genes here are mouse. The CDR3 end lies 1 residue beyond the end of the read and is filled in from the germline J gene. The chain is built from TRBV19 and TRBJ2-7; 10 bases line up with TRBD1. Germline V gene sequence: CDR1 FNHDT, CDR2 SITEND (reference sequence). The CDR3 totals 12 residues. V was pared by 5 bases and J by 5 bases, with 1 base of the junction left unmatched. CDR3 bases read: TGTGCCAGCAGGGGGACAGGGGATGAACAGTAC. Translation: CASRGTGDEQY. In full, the CDR3 is CASRGTGDEQYF.

A word on this clone: Gene names are the mouse ones. The sequenced fragment ends 1 residue before the CDR3 boundary, so the rest is inferred from the germline J gene. The rearrangement links TRBV5 to TRBJ2-1; 8 bases fit TRBD2. Looked up from germline, CDR1 is LGHNA and CDR2 is YNLKQL (reference sequence). Trimming cost V 0 bases and J 7 bases; bases outside gene matches: 2. The CDR3 spans 14 residues. CDR3 bases read: TGTGCCAGCAGCCAAGAGGGGGGGGGCGCTGAGCAGTTC. Amino acids: CASSQEGGGAEQF. The CDR3 reads in full as CASSQEGGGAEQFF.

This clone is medium-sized in the sample. Germline and genes here are mouse. With the read ending 1 residue before the CDR3 end, the germline J gene is used to fill in that end. The chain recombines TRBV26 with TRBJ2-1, with 8 positions matching TRBD2. From germline, CDR1 is KGHPV and CDR2 FQNQEV (reference sequence). The CDR3 has 14 residues. V dropped 4 bases and J dropped 7; count of bases not matched to a gene: 6. CDR3 residues: CASSPGLGRAEQFF. The CDR3 bases that were read are TGTGCCAGCAGTCCCGGACTGGGAAGGGCTGAGCAGTTC.

About this clone itself: Genes and germline are mouse. The read is 1 residue too short to cover the CDR3 end, so that end is filled in from the germline J gene. The V and J genes are TRBV31 and TRBJ2-5; D unresolved. The CDR3 spans 14 residues. Trimming left V 0 bases short and J 0 bases short, with 7 bases between. Germline values: CDR1 GKSSPN, CDR2 SITVG. The chain's CDR3 is CAWSLRSNQDTQYF. The part of the CDR3 DNA that was read is TGTGCCTGGAGTCTCCGGTCTAACCAAGACACCCAGTAC.

Concerning this clone itself: Mouse gene names apply. The read stops 1 residue short of the end of the CDR3; the missing end is completed from the germline J gene. This rearrangement joins TRBV5 to TRBJ2-4, with 11 bases that match TRBD2. The V segment lost 3 bases and the J segment 0 bases; nucleotides outside the gene matches: 8. The CDR3 contains 18 residues. Germline assignment: CDR1 LGHNA and CDR2 YNLKQL (reference sequence). CDR3 bases read: TGTGCCAGCAGCCATTCCCCGGGACTGGGGGTTAGTCAAAACACCTTGTAC. Translated: CASSHSPGLGVSQNTLY. The entire CDR3 sequence reads CASSHSPGLGVSQNTLYF.

Details on this clone: Germline and genes: mouse. The missing CDR3 end, 1 residue past where the read stops, is filled in from the germline J gene. V is TRBV24 and J is TRBJ2-3; D remains ambiguous. This CDR3 region has 12 residues. The V end was cut by 5 bases, the J end by 0 bases, with 3 bases between. Germline assignment: CDR1 KGHTA and CDR2 FRNEEI. This CDR3 is CASSKSAETLYF. The covered CDR3 bases are TGTGCCAGCAGTAAGAGTGCAGAAACGCTGTAT.

Worth noting for this clone: These gene names are mouse names. The read ends 1 residue shy of where the CDR3 ends; the end is completed using the germline J gene. V usage is TRBV13-2 and J usage is TRBJ2-1; tentatively, D is TRBD1 (6 bases). The CDR3 runs to 15 residues. Trimming shortened V by 0 bases and J by 4 bases, and 11 bases separated the two germline ends. In germline, CDR1 is NNHNN, CDR2 SYGAGS (reference sequence). This CDR3 is CASGDAQGRYAEQFF. The part of the CDR3 DNA that was read is TGTGCCAGCGGTGATGCGCAGGGGAGGTATGCTGAGCAGTTC.

Notes on this clone: Gene names denote mouse genes. The sequence runs out 1 residue before the end of the CDR3; the remainder is reconstructed from the germline J gene. This sample also contains other DNA sequences that code for the same CDR3. The rearrangement uses TRBV26 and TRBJ1-1; D is ambiguous. Germline lookup yields CDR1 KGHPV and CDR2 FQNQEV (reference sequence). V was pared by 2 bases and J by 0 bases, with 4 bases between. There are 13 residues in the CDR3. The CDR3 bases that were read are TGTGCCAGCAGTCTGGGACAGAACACAGAAGTCTTC. As protein: CASSLGQNTEVF. The full CDR3 is CASSLGQNTEVFF.

To note about this clone: Genes and germline come from the mouse. The read falls 1 residue short of the CDR3 end, and the missing part is taken from the germline J gene. V gene TRBV13-3 combines with J gene TRBJ2-7; D may be TRBD1 or TRBD2 (6 bases each). Trimming stripped 0 bases from V and 4 bases from J, with 11 bases between. The CDR3 covers 14 residues. The germline gives CDR1 NNHDY, CDR2 SYVADS. The CDR3 DNA, read in part, is TGTGCCAGCAGTGATGCGGTGGGGGCTTATGAACAGTAC. Its protein product is CASSDAVGAYEQY. The full CDR3 sequence reads CASSDAVGAYEQYF.

A word on this clone: All gene names here are mouse names. From the germline J gene comes the end of the CDR3, since the read stops 1 residue before it. The rearrangement links TRBV26 to TRBJ2-7; TRBD2 matches at 8 bases. This CDR3 comprises 13 residues. V lost 3 bases, J lost 3 bases, and 1 base stayed unmatched. Germline V gene lookup returns CDR1 KGHPV and CDR2 FQNQEV (reference sequence). The CDR3 loop is CASSLLGVYEQYF. CDR3 DNA, as far as it was read: TGTGCCAGCAGTCTACTGGGGGTCTATGAACAGTAC.

A note on this clone: Mouse germline and gene names are used. The CDR3 end lies 1 residue beyond the end of the read and is filled in from the germline J gene. V and J are TRBV19 and TRBJ2-5; D gene ambiguous. The CDR3 is 14 amino acids. V lost 5 bases to trimming and J lost 0 bases, with 10 bases between them. CDR1 and CDR2 (germline): FNHDT, SITEND (reference sequence). This chain's CDR3 is CASSLDNNQDTQYF. The sequenced CDR3 bases are TGTGCCAGCAGCCTCGACAATAACCAAGACACCCAGTAC.

Details on this clone: Gene names are the mouse ones. Coverage ceases 1 residue before the CDR3 finishes, and the germline J gene fills in the end. The chain combines TRBV13-2 with TRBJ2-2; 9 bases line up with TRBD2. V was clipped by 2 bases and J by 4 bases; unmatched bases: 0. The CDR3 runs 14 residues. Germline CDR1 and CDR2: NNHNN and SYGAGS (reference sequence). The part of the CDR3 DNA that was read is TGTGCCAGCGGTGACTGGGGGGGCACCGGGCAGCTCTAC. This codes for CASGDWGGTGQLY. The CDR3 as a whole reads CASGDWGGTGQLYF.

This clone was detected a few times. Gene names are mouse gene names. The CDR3 end lies 1 residue beyond the end of the read and is filled in from the germline J gene. V gene TRBV26 combines with J gene TRBJ2-5; 8 bases match TRBD1. Germline loops: CDR1 KGHPV, CDR2 FQNQEV (reference sequence). The CDR3 runs to 14 residues. The V segment lost 1 base and the J segment 7 bases; nucleotides outside the gene matches: 4. CDR3: CASSLYQGANTQYF. The sequenced part of the CDR3 DNA is TGTGCCAGCAGTCTGTATCAGGGGGCGAACACCCAGTAC.

On this clone itself: Possible read error: a much larger clone is one base away. The genes are named according to mouse. The CDR3 region is CASSLTGGAREQYF. The covered CDR3 bases are TGTGCCAGCAGTTTGACTGGGGGGGCGCGTGAACAGTAC. This chain uses TRBV26 with TRBJ2-7; 12 bases line up with TRBD2. The observed sequence ends 1 residue before the CDR3 terminus, with the missing tail filled in from the germline J gene. CDR3 length: 14 residues. In germline, CDR1 is KGHPV, CDR2 FQNQEV (reference sequence). V was clipped by 5 bases and J by 6 bases; unmatched bases: 5.

Comment on this clone: Gene and germline names: mouse. The read ends 1 residue before the CDR3 terminus; that terminus is restored from the germline J gene. This chain connects TRBV26 to TRBJ2-7, with D maybe TRBD1 (5 bases). V lost 4 bases and J lost 7, with 8 bases in between. This CDR3 spans 11 amino acids. CDR1 and CDR2 from the germline V gene are KGHPV and FQNQEV (reference sequence). CDR3 protein: CASSPGREQYF. The CDR3 bases that were read are TGTGCCAGCAGTCCAGGGAGAGAACAGTAC.

On this clone: Gene labels here are mouse ones. Read data end 1 residue before the CDR3 end; the end is taken from the germline J gene. The chain uses TRBV12-2 and TRBJ2-3, with 7 bases lining up with TRBD1. J gave up 3 bases and V 4 bases, and 9 bases lay outside the gene matches. This CDR3 contains 15 residues. The germline CDR1 and CDR2 sequences are SGHLS and HYDKME. CDR3 amino acids: CASSLTGNRAETLYF. CDR3 DNA, as far as it was read: TGTGCCAGCTCCCTGACAGGGAATCGGGCAGAAACGCTGTAT.

This clone is a singleton in its sample. The gene symbols are mouse symbols. The CDR3 is cut off 1 residue early in the read; its end comes from the germline J gene. The chain couples TRBV3 to TRBJ2-4, with 12 bases identical to TRBD2. The junction had 3 bases not matched to a gene; V was cut back by 5 bases and J by 0 bases. CDR3 size: 16 residues. CDR1 is SNHLY, CDR2 FYNGKV, per germline (reference sequence). The DNA read from the CDR3 is TGTGCCAGCAGCCCGACTGGGGGGGCAAGTCAAAACACCTTGTAC. Translating gives CASSPTGGASQNTLY. The full CDR3 sequence reads CASSPTGGASQNTLYF.

This clone is deemed medium-sized. Here the gene names and germline are mouse. Read sequence stops 1 residue before the CDR3 end, and the germline J gene provides the missing end. The chain has TRBV23 and TRBJ1-4; the table names TRBD1, a call not compared with the DNA. In germline, CDR1 is KGHTA, CDR2 FQNQQP. CDR3 length: 16 residues. The CDR3 protein is CSSSPYRGVSNERLFF. CDR3 bases read: TGCTCCAGCAGTCCCTACAGGGGGGTTTCCAACGAAAGATTATTT.

With respect to this clone: Gene names refer to mouse genes. Coverage ceases 1 residue before the CDR3 finishes, and the germline J gene fills in the end. The chain is built from TRBV3 and TRBJ1-3, with D possibly TRBD1 on 5 matching bases. The CDR3 runs to 13 residues. Deletions cut 7 bases from V and 5 bases from J, with 12 bases between. CDR1 is SNHLY, CDR2 FYNGKV, per germline (reference sequence). The CDR3 here is CASKGQGRNTLYF. The sequenced part of the CDR3 DNA is TGTGCCAGCAAGGGCCAGGGTAGAAATACGCTCTAT.

In its sample, this clone is medium-sized. Gene names refer to mouse genes. The sequenced fragment ends 1 residue before the CDR3 boundary, so the rest is inferred from the germline J gene. This sequence joins TRBV26 and TRBJ2-3; the D is unclear. The CDR3 extends over 13 amino acids. V was pared by 0 bases and J by 2 bases, with 3 bases between. CDR1 is KGHPV, CDR2 FQNQEV, per germline (reference sequence). CDR3 DNA (partial): TGTGCCAGCAGTCTGTCGAATGCAGAAACGCTGTAT. Amino acid sequence: CASSLSNAETLY. The entire CDR3 protein reads CASSLSNAETLYF.